The subject of this entry is one TCR beta chain. The data were taken from a study of cytomegalovirus exposure and HLA in healthy donors. 60 Vbeta and 13 Jbeta primers were used in PCR. Using immunoSEQ multiplex PCR, the repertoire was profiled, and TCRdb retains in-frame clones only, with some absent. The sample gives some 190,000 clones, around 87% of which show up once; approximately 1.7% is in the top ten. The CDR3 is 16 residues long. Between the trimmed V and J ends, which lost 3 bases and 2 bases, there was a span of 16 bases. The germline V gene encodes CDR1 SEHNR and CDR2 FQNEAQ (reference sequence).

This chain uses TRBV7-9 with TRBJ1-1, with D perhaps TRBD1 (5 bases). This TCR was sampled from a woman younger than 30 in good health and CMV-seronegative. The specimen sequenced was PBMCs. The CDR3 DNA reads as TGTGCCAGCAGCTTTGGGATAGGGGAGGTTAACACTGAAGCTTTCTTT. Protein: CASSFGIGEVNTEAFF. Complete variable domain (other parts from reference TRBV7-9 and TRBJ1-1): DTGVSQNPRHKITKRGQNVTFRCDPISEHNRLYWYRQTLGQGPEFLTYFQNEAQLEKSRLLSDRFSAERPKGSFSTLEIQRTEQGDSAMYLCASSFGIGEVNTEAFFGQGTRLTVV.